A single sample is the source of the 20 T cell receptor beta chains below, sequenced in a study of control samples from healthy donors and cancer patients. Sequencing was performed with immunoSEQ multiplex PCR; in TCRdb, only in-frame clones are kept and a portion is missing. The sample includes some 97,000 clones, less than 90% seen only once; the top ten take over 15%. Sequencing used blood. The receptors originated from a woman aged 50 to 65 in good health.

This chain connects TRBV9 to TRBJ2-7; 10 bases map to TRBD2. The CDR3 totals 14 residues. Trimming cost V 4 bases and J 4 bases; bases outside gene matches: 5. The germline V gene encodes CDR1 SGDLS and CDR2 YYNGEE. CDR3 in amino acids: CASSPLAGGYEQYF. The CDR3 nucleotides are TGTGCCAGCAGCCCATTAGCGGGGGGATACGAGCAGTACTTC.

The rearrangement links TRBV2 to TRBJ2-3; maybe TRBD2 (5 bases). This CDR3 has 15 residues. Germline CDR1 is SNHLY and CDR2 is FYNNEI. V was trimmed by 8 bases and J by 4 bases, leaving 19 bases between them. CDR3 DNA sequence: TGTGCCAGCCTGTCGGACTCGCCCCCCCCAGATACGCAGTATTTT. It codes for CASLSDSPPPDTQYF.

CDR3 loop: CASSATGVNSPLHF. CDR3 bases: TGTGCCAGCAGTGCAACAGGGGTTAATTCACCCCTCCACTTT. This chain uses TRBV9 with TRBJ1-6; 7 bases map to TRBD1. The CDR3 loop spans 14 amino acids. The germline CDR1 and CDR2 sequences are SGDLS and YYNGEE. V lost 5 bases, J lost 6 bases, and 5 bases stayed unmatched.

The J gene is TRBJ1-6, the V gene TRBV27, with 7 bases fitting TRBD1. Germline V gives CDR1 MNHEY, CDR2 SMNVEV (reference sequence). CDR3 length: 14 residues. After removal of 6 bases from V and 6 bases from J, the junction contained 5 bases not matched to a gene. The CDR3 spells CASRTGQVNSPLHF. The CDR3 nucleotides are TGTGCCAGCAGGACAGGACAGGTTAATTCACCCCTCCACTTT.

This rearrangement joins TRBV9 to TRBJ2-2; the match to TRBD2 covers 8 bases. Losses at the gene ends were 4 bases for V and 2 bases for J; bases not matched to a gene: 10. Per germline, CDR1 SGDLS and CDR2 YYNGEE. This CDR3 has 17 amino acids. The CDR3 protein is CASSLPRRGDNTGELFF. CDR3 DNA sequence: TGTGCCAGCAGCCTGCCCAGGCGGGGGGATAACACCGGGGAGCTGTTTTTT.

V usage is TRBV6-5 and J usage is TRBJ2-7; the D gene is possibly TRBD2 (6 bases). The CDR3 consists of 15 residues. Trimming removed 11 bases at V and 6 bases at J, with 26 bases between. The germline gives CDR1 MNHEY, CDR2 SVGAGI. Written as DNA, the CDR3 is TGTGCCTTAACCTCTAGGCGGCGGGAAGTCCGCGAGCAGTACGTC. Amino acid sequence: CALTSRRREVREQYV.

V is TRBV18 and J is TRBJ1-5; 9 bases align to TRBD1. The CDR3 runs to 16 residues. V was pared by 3 bases and J by 2 bases, with 5 bases of the junction left unmatched. Germline-derived CDR1 and CDR2 are KGHSH and LQKENI. The CDR3 region is CASSPDRGRGNQPQHF. DNA for the CDR3: TGTGCCAGCTCACCGGACAGGGGACGTGGCAATCAGCCCCAGCATTTT. Full variable domain (remainder filled in from reference TRBV18 and TRBJ1-5): NAGVMQNPRHLVRRRGQEARLRCSPMKGHSHVYWYRQLPEEGLKFMVYLQKENIIDESGMPKERFSAEFPKEGPSILRIQQVVRGDSAAYFCASSPDRGRGNQPQHFGDGTRLSIL.

V is TRBV6-5 and J is TRBJ1-1, with D possibly TRBD1 on 6 matching bases. Per germline, CDR1 MNHEY and CDR2 SVGAGI. V lost 6 bases to trimming and J lost 8 bases, with 10 bases between them. The CDR3 sequence is 11 residues long. For the CDR3, the DNA is TGTGCCAGCAGGGCGGGACAAGAAGCTTTCTTT. This gives the protein CASRAGQEAFF.

V gene TRBV27 combines with J gene TRBJ1-5; 8 bases are a match to TRBD1. CDR1 and CDR2 (germline): MNHEY, SMNVEV (reference sequence). The trim removed 3 bases at V and 6 bases at J, leaving 10 bases unmatched. The CDR3 loop spans 16 amino acids. The CDR3 here is CASSLAAGRGPQPQHF. CDR3 coding DNA: TGTGCCAGCAGTTTGGCCGCGGGCAGGGGGCCTCAGCCCCAGCATTTT.

The sample holds one count of this clone. This chain joins TRBV25-1 and TRBJ1-4, with D possibly matching TRBD1 (5 bases). V lost 4 bases and J lost 13, with 25 bases in between. This CDR3 comprises 16 residues. Germline assignment: CDR1 MGHDK and CDR2 SYGVNS. As DNA, the CDR3 is TGTGCCAGCAGTGCGAGCCCCGGGGGTGTAGTGGAGACACTGTTTTTT. As protein: CASSASPGGVVETLFF.

The chain employs TRBV7-9 and TRBJ1-1; 8 bases match TRBD1. Germline CDR1 is SEHNR and CDR2 is FQNEAQ (reference sequence). Germline trimming cut 4 bases from V and 4 bases from J; bases unmatched to any gene: 5. The CDR3 spans 14 residues. The CDR3 sequence is CASSSGQGCTEAFF. CDR3 DNA sequence: TGTGCCAGCAGCTCAGGACAGGGATGCACTGAAGCTTTCTTT. The full variable domain, completed using reference TRBV7-9 and TRBJ1-1, is DTGVSQNPRHKITKRGQNVTFRCDPISEHNRLYWYRQTLGQGPEFLTYFQNEAQLEKSRLLSDRFSAERPKGSFSTLEIQRTEQGDSAMYLCASSSGQGCTEAFFGQGTRLTVV.

This clone has a count of ten or more. One junction end does not reproduce the germline sequence, and a read error may be involved. Other DNA sequences in the sample encode the same CDR3. The chain has TRBV18 and TRBJ2-7; D is unclear. The germline gives CDR1 KGHSH, CDR2 LQKENI. The CDR3 contains 11 residues. CDR3 DNA: TGTGCCAGCTCATCCTCCCACGAGCAGTACTTC. This gives the protein CASSSSHEQYF.

The chain recombines TRBV16 with TRBJ1-4, with TRBD1 identical over 7 bases. Germline V gives CDR1 KGHSY, CDR2 FQNENV. The length of the CDR3 is 15 residues. The ends lost 0 bases at V and 8 bases at J; junction bases unmatched: 6. Here the CDR3 reads CASSQSGQAEEKLFF. In DNA, the CDR3 is TGTGCCAGCAGCCAATCCGGACAGGCAGAGGAAAAACTGTTTTTT.

The chain is built from TRBV20-1 and TRBJ2-5; D is undetermined. This CDR3 is built from 13 residues. The germline CDR1 and CDR2 sequences are DFQATT and SNEGSKA (reference sequence). Deletions cut 3 bases from V and 5 bases from J, with 13 bases between. CDR3 nucleotide sequence: TGCAGTGCTAGTGGCTCAAGTTCGGAGACCCAGTACTTC. Translating gives CSASGSSSETQYF.

The V and J genes are TRBV6-5 and TRBJ1-5; D ambiguous. Germline CDR1 and CDR2: MNHEY and SVGAGI. There are 13 residues in the CDR3. Trimming stripped 0 bases from V and 3 bases from J, with 3 bases between. Here the CDR3 reads CASSYSTNQPQHF. CDR3 coding DNA: TGTGCCAGCAGTTACTCCACCAATCAGCCCCAGCATTTT.

V is TRBV7-9 and J is TRBJ1-1; TRBD1 matches at 7 bases. The trim removed 4 bases at V and 5 bases at J, leaving 7 bases unmatched. Per germline, CDR1 SEHNR and CDR2 FQNEAQ (reference sequence). This CDR3 is 14 amino acids long. The CDR3 here is CASSSDRAWTEAFF. The CDR3 nucleotides read TGTGCCAGCAGCTCCGACAGGGCGTGGACTGAAGCTTTCTTT.

Note on this clone: Other DNA sequences in the sample encode the same CDR3. The rearrangement links TRBV9 to TRBJ1-6; D gene ambiguous. Germline CDR1 SGDLS, CDR2 YYNGEE. V dropped 2 bases and J dropped 7 bases, with 7 bases sitting between them. The CDR3 is 13 residues long. The CDR3 nucleotides read TGTGCCAGCAGCGTGGAAGGCAATTCACCCCTCCACTTT. Translated: CASSVEGNSPLHF.

The chain joins TRBV5-3 to TRBJ2-4; TRBD1 agrees at 9 bases. TRBV5-3 is recorded as an ORF, its role being uncertain. Unmatched junction bases numbered 19, after V lost 3 bases and J lost 0 bases. The CDR3 has 21 amino acids. CDR3: CARSSDRGPQSAQLAKNIQYF. CDR3 sequence (DNA): TGTGCCAGAAGCTCGGACAGGGGCCCTCAGTCGGCTCAATTAGCCAAAAACATTCAGTACTTC.

The chain uses TRBV6-5 and TRBJ1-2; 7 nucleotides agree with TRBD1. Germline CDR1 and CDR2: MNHEY and SVGAGI. Trimming cost V 0 bases and J 7 bases; bases outside gene matches: 5. The length of the CDR3 is 14 residues. The CDR3, as DNA: TGTGCCAGCAGTTACTCCGGGACAGACGCTGGCTACACCTTC. It translates to CASSYSGTDAGYTF.

This clone was seen more than once but under ten times. The J gene is TRBJ1-1, the V gene TRBV19; D remains unclear. The germline V gene encodes CDR1 LNHDA and CDR2 SQIVND (reference sequence). The CDR3 loop spans 12 amino acids. V lost 8 bases and J lost 1, with 8 bases in between. The CDR3 DNA sequence: TGTGCCAGTCGACATAGGAACACTGAAGCTTTCTTT. As protein: CASRHRNTEAFF.